Shown below are 30 T cell receptor beta chains from a single sample sequenced in a study of long-term antiretroviral therapy in people with HIV. A v3.0 immunoSEQ assay was performed at survey level. TCRdb's copy holds only in-frame clones and misses some; the assay was immunoSEQ multiplex PCR. This sample carries 21,000 or so clones, about four fifths of them seen once, and the ten largest clones take more than 7%. This sample comprised unsorted PBMCs, obtained at the start of antiretroviral therapy. The origin of the receptors is a man aged 45-65 years with HIV.

This rearrangement joins TRBV10-1 to TRBJ1-1; D is possibly TRBD1 (6 bases). Between the trimmed V and J ends, which lost 0 bases and 0 bases, there was a span of 8 bases. The CDR3 has 15 residues. Germline CDR1 reads WNHNN; CDR2 reads SYGVQD (reference sequence). The CDR3, as DNA: TGCGCCAGCAGTGAGTCCGGGACACTGAACACTGAAGCTTTCTTT. It encodes CASSESGTLNTEAFF.

The rearrangement links TRBV18 to TRBJ2-3; TRBD1 might be the D (6 bases). This CDR3 spans 13 amino acids. Deletions cut 6 bases from V and 1 base from J, with 8 bases between. Per the germline V gene, CDR1 is KGHSH and CDR2 is LQKENI. The CDR3 here is CASSAGGTDTQYF. CDR3 bases: TGTGCCAGCTCTGCAGGGGGCACAGATACGCAGTATTTT.

The V gene is TRBV28, the J gene TRBJ1-1; maybe TRBD1 (5 bases). CDR1 MDHEN and CDR2 SYDVKM come from the germline V gene. This CDR3 region has 13 residues. The V end lost 6 bases, the J end lost 4 bases, and 12 bases lay between the germline ends. This CDR3 is CASSQAGSTEAFF. The CDR3 bases are TGTGCCAGCAGCCAAGCAGGGAGCACTGAAGCTTTCTTT.

This clone was observed once. The J gene is TRBJ1-2, the V gene TRBV28; unclear D gene. This CDR3 is built from 12 residues. Trimming cost V 5 bases and J 6 bases, with 10 bases left between them. From germline, CDR1 is MDHEN and CDR2 SYDVKM. Here the CDR3 reads CASSARLHGYTF. The CDR3, as DNA: TGTGCCAGCAGTGCTAGGTTGCATGGCTACACCTTC.

The V call is TRBV7-9, the J call TRBJ2-7, with no clear D. Deletions cut 5 bases from V and 5 bases from J, with 16 bases between. There are 14 residues in the CDR3. The germline V gene has CDR1 SEHNR and CDR2 FQNEAQ (reference sequence). CDR3 nucleotides: TGTGCCAGCAGCCCATCTGGATCAACCCACGAGCAGTACTTC. Translating gives CASSPSGSTHEQYF. The whole variable domain, remainder taken from reference TRBV7-9 and TRBJ2-7, is DTGVSQNPRHKITKRGQNVTFRCDPISEHNRLYWYRQTLGQGPEFLTYFQNEAQLEKSRLLSDRFSAERPKGSFSTLEIQRTEQGDSAMYLCASSPSGSTHEQYFGPGTRLTVT.

This clone was picked up a small number of times. The chain employs TRBV5-1 and TRBJ1-6, with D possibly being TRBD1 (6 bases). Germline values: CDR1 SGHRS, CDR2 YFSETQ. The CDR3 extends over 14 amino acids. V was shortened by 4 bases and J by 10 bases, with 15 bases between the two germline ends. This CDR3 is CASSPYRDGSPLHF. CDR3 DNA sequence: TGCGCCAGCAGCCCTTACAGGGATGGCTCACCCCTCCACTTT. Filled out from reference TRBV5-1 and TRBJ1-6, the complete variable domain reads KAGVTQTPRYLIKTRGQQVTLSCSPISGHRSVSWYQQTPGQGLQFLFEYFSETQRNKGNFPGRFSGRQFSNSRSEMNVSTLELGDSALYLCASSPYRDGSPLHFGNGTRLTVT.

V usage is TRBV6-6 and J usage is TRBJ1-5; D is unresolved. This CDR3 contains 14 residues. V lost 4 bases, J lost 3 bases, and 10 bases lay in between. The germline V gene has CDR1 MNHNY and CDR2 SVGAGI (reference sequence). This chain's CDR3 is CASSSISYNQPQHF. The CDR3 coding sequence is TGTGCCAGCAGTTCCATCAGCTACAATCAGCCCCAGCATTTT.

Written as DNA, the CDR3 is TGTGCCGCCGCGGGGACAGGGGGCAATGAGCAGTTCTTC. Protein sequence: CAAAGTGGNEQFF. The V gene is TRBV10-3, the J gene TRBJ2-1; 11 bases agree with TRBD1. CDR3 size: 13 residues. V was clipped by 11 bases and J by 6 bases; unmatched bases: 6. Germline-derived CDR1 and CDR2 are ENHRY and SYGVKD.

The chain combines TRBV19 with TRBJ2-7, with 9 positions matching TRBD2. V was clipped by 5 bases and J by 1 base; unmatched bases: 3. Germline assignment: CDR1 LNHDA and CDR2 SQIVND (reference sequence). This CDR3 is 14 amino acids long. CDR3 DNA sequence: TGTGCCAGTAGTCCCGGACTAGCGTCCTACGAGCAGTACTTC. Translation gives CASSPGLASYEQYF.

This chain links TRBV5-4 with TRBJ2-1; D gene ambiguous. Germline V gene data show CDR1 as SGHNT and CDR2 as YYREEE (reference sequence). V dropped 1 base and J dropped 8 bases, with 4 bases sitting between them. This CDR3 spans 11 amino acids. CDR3 in amino acids: CASSLSDEQFF. Here the CDR3 DNA reads TGTGCCAGCAGCTTGTCCGATGAGCAGTTCTTC.

The chain uses TRBV28 and TRBJ1-2; the D gene is possibly TRBD1 (6 bases). The CDR3 runs to 14 residues. V shed 6 bases and J shed 4 bases, with 15 bases lying between them. From germline, CDR1 is MDHEN and CDR2 SYDVKM. The CDR3 spells CASRPGGLIYGYTF. The CDR3 DNA reads TGTGCCAGCAGACCTGGGGGGCTCATCTATGGCTACACCTTC.

The chain combines TRBV7-6 with TRBJ2-5; D might be TRBD2 (6 bases). The CDR3 loop spans 15 amino acids. Germline CDR1 and CDR2: SGHVS and FNYEAQ. With 0 bases removed from V and 5 bases from J, the gap between germline ends came to 13 bases. The CDR3 reads CASSLAAGTWETQYF. The CDR3, as DNA: TGTGCCAGCAGCTTAGCCGCGGGAACGTGGGAGACCCAGTACTTC.

The chain has TRBV10-3 and TRBJ2-1; 13 bases are a match to TRBD2. V was clipped by 0 bases and J by 6 bases; unmatched bases: 23. Germline V lookup: CDR1 ENHRY, CDR2 SYGVKD. CDR3 length: 23 amino acids. The CDR3: CAISESILALLLAGGPSPNEQFF. In DNA, the CDR3 is TGTGCCATCAGTGAGTCGATTCTAGCCCTTCTACTAGCGGGGGGGCCCAGTCCCAATGAGCAGTTCTTC.

This clone appeared a single time. The V and J genes are TRBV7-9 and TRBJ2-1; 10 bases fit TRBD2. The germline V gene has CDR1 SEHNR and CDR2 FQNEAQ (reference sequence). The CDR3 contains 16 residues. The ends lost 5 bases at V and 6 bases at J; junction bases unmatched: 10. The CDR3 DNA reads as TGTGCCAGCAGCCAAGGAGCGGGGGGGCCCCTCAATGAGCAGTTCTTC. Its translation: CASSQGAGGPLNEQFF.

The V call is TRBV5-1, the J call TRBJ1-4, with 7 nucleotides matching TRBD1. Trimming at V came to 4 bases and at J to 8 bases, leaving 5 bases not matched to a gene. Germline V gene data show CDR1 as SGHRS and CDR2 as YFSETQ. The CDR3 spans 13 residues. This chain's CDR3 is CASSVDRVEKLFF. In nucleotides, the CDR3 is TGCGCCAGCAGCGTTGACAGGGTAGAAAAACTGTTTTTT.

J is TRBJ1-5 and V is TRBV2; D remains ambiguous. Deletions cut 4 bases from V and 2 bases from J, with 9 bases between. The germline gives CDR1 SNHLY, CDR2 FYNNEI. The CDR3 contains 14 residues. This CDR3 is CASSVIGGNQPQHF. CDR3 in DNA: TGTGCCAGCAGTGTAATAGGAGGCAATCAGCCCCAGCATTTT. Full variable domain (outside the CDR3, taken from reference TRBV2 and TRBJ1-5): EPEVTQTPSHQVTQMGQEVILRCVPISNHLYFYWYRQILGQKVEFLVSFYNNEISEKSEIFDDQFSVERPDGSNFTLKIRSTKLEDSAMYFCASSVIGGNQPQHFGDGTRLSIL.

This clone is large by share. The V and J genes are TRBV28 and TRBJ1-2; perhaps TRBD1 as D (6 bases). V gave up 6 bases and J gave up 4 bases, with 21 bases separating them. This CDR3 contains 16 residues. CDR1 and CDR2 from the germline V gene are MDHEN and SYDVKM. CDR3 in amino acids: CASSSIRTDVVYGYTF. In DNA, the CDR3 is TGTGCCAGCAGCTCAATCCGGACAGATGTCGTCTATGGCTACACCTTC.

This rearrangement joins TRBV11-2 to TRBJ1-3, with D perhaps TRBD1 (5 bases). There are 13 residues in the CDR3. V lost 4 bases to trimming and J lost 4 bases, with 8 bases between them. Germline V gene data show CDR1 as SGHAT and CDR2 as FQNNGV. The CDR3 protein is CASSSNRGNTIYF. DNA of the CDR3: TGTGCCAGCAGCTCCAACAGGGGAAACACCATATATTTT.

This sequence joins TRBV6-5 and TRBJ2-7, with 8 bases lining up with TRBD1. Germline CDR1 MNHEY, CDR2 SVGAGI. Trimming at V came to 5 bases and at J to 4 bases, leaving 7 bases not matched to a gene. CDR3 length: 14 residues. CDR3: CASSRNRGTYEQYF. CDR3 nucleotides: TGTGCCAGCAGTCGAAACAGGGGGACTTACGAGCAGTACTTC.

This clone is a singleton in its sample. The chain uses TRBV11-2 and TRBJ2-5; TRBD1 aligns across 7 bases. The CDR3 is made up of 15 amino acids. CDR1 is SGHAT, CDR2 FQNNGV, per germline. Trimming took 3 bases from V and 1 from J; bases not matched to a gene: 5. The CDR3 DNA reads TGTGCCAGCAGCTTGCGACAGGGCACCCAAGAGACCCAGTACTTC. The encoded protein is CASSLRQGTQETQYF.

V usage is TRBV4-1 and J usage is TRBJ2-3; 11 nucleotides match TRBD2. The CDR3 consists of 18 residues. The J segment lost 0 bases and the V segment lost 1 base, leaving 6 bases of the junction unmatched. In germline, CDR1 is MGHRA, CDR2 YSYEKL. The CDR3 coding sequence is TGCGCCAGCAGCCAAGTTCCGACTAGCGGGGTTAGCACAGATACGCAGTATTTT. Translating it yields CASSQVPTSGVSTDTQYF.

The chain is built from TRBV6-6 and TRBJ2-1; D gene ambiguous. The CDR3 consists of 14 residues. In germline, CDR1 is MNHNY, CDR2 SVGAGI (reference sequence). Trimming removed 2 bases at V and 3 bases at J, with 8 bases between. In DNA form, the CDR3 reads TGTGCCAGCAGTTACGTCGGTCACTACAATGAGCAGTTCTTC. It is translated as CASSYVGHYNEQFF.

This chain connects TRBV28 to TRBJ2-5; D is perhaps TRBD1 or TRBD2 (5 bases each). CDR1 and CDR2 (germline): MDHEN, SYDVKM. V was shortened by 6 bases and J by 3 bases, with 17 bases between the two germline ends. The CDR3 loop spans 15 amino acids. CDR3 loop: CASRLGQRAKETQYF. The CDR3 nucleotides read TGTGCCAGCAGACTAGGACAAAGGGCGAAAGAGACCCAGTACTTC. Full variable domain (rest looked up from reference TRBV28 and TRBJ2-5): DVKVTQSSRYLVKRTGEKVFLECVQDMDHENMFWYRQDPGLGLRLIYFSYDVKMKEKGDIPEGYSVSREKKERFSLILESASTNQTSMYLCASRLGQRAKETQYFGPGTRLLVL.

V gene TRBV30 combines with J gene TRBJ2-7; D assignment may be TRBD1 or TRBD2 (5 bases each). V shed 3 bases and J shed 2 bases, with 11 bases lying between them. Germline CDR1 and CDR2: GTSNPN and SVGIG (reference sequence). This CDR3 comprises 13 residues. The CDR3, as DNA: TGTGCCTGGAGCCGGGGCAGGGCCTACGAGCAGTACTTC. Its translation: CAWSRGRAYEQYF.

This chain uses TRBV5-5 with TRBJ2-5; the match to TRBD2 covers 13 bases. The CDR3 sequence is 16 residues long. The trim removed 4 bases at V and 4 bases at J, leaving 7 bases unmatched. Germline V gene sequence: CDR1 SGHKS, CDR2 YYEKEE (reference sequence). Here the CDR3 reads CASSLELAGGRETQYF. CDR3 bases: TGTGCCAGCAGCCTTGAACTAGCGGGAGGGCGAGAGACCCAGTACTTC.

The chain links TRBV27 to TRBJ2-7; 9 bases line up with TRBD2. The germline gives CDR1 MNHEY, CDR2 SMNVEV (reference sequence). V was pared by 6 bases and J by 1 base, with 10 bases of the junction left unmatched. The CDR3 covers 16 residues. The CDR3 here is CASSPRVAGASYEQYF. CDR3 DNA sequence: TGTGCCAGCAGCCCTCGGGTAGCGGGGGCATCCTACGAGCAGTACTTC.

The chain carries TRBV11-1 and TRBJ1-2; no firm D call. Trimming pared 3 bases from V and 4 bases from J, leaving 9 bases between. The germline V gene has CDR1 SGHAT and CDR2 FQDESV (reference sequence). The CDR3 runs to 13 residues. The CDR3 spells CASSFVAAYGYTF. CDR3 sequence (DNA): TGTGCCAGCAGCTTCGTGGCTGCCTATGGCTACACCTTC.

This clone appeared once. The chain uses TRBV2 and TRBJ2-2; D is unresolved. Germline V gene data show CDR1 as SNHLY and CDR2 as FYNNEI. The V end was cut by 6 bases, the J end by 0 bases, with 8 bases between. This CDR3 contains 14 residues. In DNA form, the CDR3 reads TGTGCCAGCAGGAGACAAACGAACACCGGGGAGCTGTTTTTT. Protein sequence: CASRRQTNTGELFF.

The chain links TRBV6-1 to TRBJ1-6; D gene unclear. The CDR3 totals 14 residues. Germline V lookup: CDR1 MNHNS, CDR2 SASEGT. V gave up 2 bases and J gave up 10 bases, with 12 bases separating them. This CDR3 reads CASSEPGWESPLHF. In DNA form, the CDR3 reads TGTGCCAGCAGTGAACCGGGTTGGGAATCACCCCTCCACTTT.

V usage is TRBV13 and J usage is TRBJ1-1; no clear D. Germline-derived CDR1 and CDR2 are PRHDT and FYEKMQ (reference sequence). This CDR3 has 15 residues. V was trimmed by 1 base and J by 1 base, leaving 10 bases between them. The CDR3 loop reads CASSLVRAGNTEAFF. The CDR3 DNA follows: TGTGCCAGCAGCTTAGTACGGGCAGGGAACACTGAAGCTTTCTTT.